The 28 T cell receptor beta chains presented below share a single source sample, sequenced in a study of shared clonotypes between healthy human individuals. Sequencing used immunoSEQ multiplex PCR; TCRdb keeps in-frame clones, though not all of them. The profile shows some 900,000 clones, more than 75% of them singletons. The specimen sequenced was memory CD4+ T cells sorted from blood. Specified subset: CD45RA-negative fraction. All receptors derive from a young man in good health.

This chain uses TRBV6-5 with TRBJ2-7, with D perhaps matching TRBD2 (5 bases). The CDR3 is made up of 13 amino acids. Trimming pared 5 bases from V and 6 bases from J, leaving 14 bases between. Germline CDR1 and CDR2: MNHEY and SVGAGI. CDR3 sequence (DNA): TGTGCCAGCAGTCCCACGGAGGTGTCCGAGCAGTACTTC. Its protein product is CASSPTEVSEQYF.

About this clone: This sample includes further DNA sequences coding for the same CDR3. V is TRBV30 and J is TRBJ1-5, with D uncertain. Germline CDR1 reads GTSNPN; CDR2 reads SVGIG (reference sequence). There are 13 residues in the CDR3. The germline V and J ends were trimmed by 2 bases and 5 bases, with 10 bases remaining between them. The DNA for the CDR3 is TGTGCCTGGAGTTTGAGGGAGGATCAGCCCCAGCATTTT. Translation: CAWSLREDQPQHF.

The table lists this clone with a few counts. The CDR3 nucleotides are TGTGCCAGCAGGGACAGGGATAATTCACCCCTCCACTTT. This gives the protein CASRDRDNSPLHF. The V gene is TRBV2, the J gene TRBJ1-6, with 8 bases aligning to TRBD1. Germline lookup yields CDR1 SNHLY and CDR2 FYNNEI. The CDR3 length is 13 residues. With 6 bases clipped from V and 5 bases from J, the junction kept 0 bases outside the gene matches.

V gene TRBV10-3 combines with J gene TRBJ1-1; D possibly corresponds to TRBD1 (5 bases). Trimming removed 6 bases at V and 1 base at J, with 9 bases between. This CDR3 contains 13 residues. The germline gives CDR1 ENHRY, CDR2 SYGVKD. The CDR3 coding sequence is TGTGCCATCAGGGACAACCCGAACACTGAAGCTTTCTTT. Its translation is CAIRDNPNTEAFF.

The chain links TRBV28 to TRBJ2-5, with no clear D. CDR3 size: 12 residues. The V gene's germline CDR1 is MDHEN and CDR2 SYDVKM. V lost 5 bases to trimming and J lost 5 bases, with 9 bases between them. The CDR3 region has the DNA TGTGCCAGCAGTCTGGTAGGGGAGACCCAGTACTTC. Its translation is CASSLVGETQYF. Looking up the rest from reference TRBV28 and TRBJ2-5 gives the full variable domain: DVKVTQSSRYLVKRTGEKVFLECVQDMDHENMFWYRQDPGLGLRLIYFSYDVKMKEKGDIPEGYSVSREKKERFSLILESASTNQTSMYLCASSLVGETQYFGPGTRLLVL.

The CDR3 DNA is TGTGCCAGCAGCCGGGGACCTGCCAATGAGCAGTTCTTC. Translated: CASSRGPANEQFF. V and J are TRBV7-3 and TRBJ2-1, with D perhaps assigned TRBD1 or TRBD2 (5 bases each). The CDR3 loop spans 13 amino acids. Trimming stripped 5 bases from V and 6 bases from J, with 11 bases between. Germline V gene lookup returns CDR1 SGHTA and CDR2 FQGTGA.

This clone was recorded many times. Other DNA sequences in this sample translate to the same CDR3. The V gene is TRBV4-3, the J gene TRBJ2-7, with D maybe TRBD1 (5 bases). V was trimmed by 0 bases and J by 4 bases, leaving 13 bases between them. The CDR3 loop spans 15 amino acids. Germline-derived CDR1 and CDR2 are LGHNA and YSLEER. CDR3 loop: CASSQDRAGLYEQYF. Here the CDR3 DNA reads TGCGCCAGCAGCCAAGATCGGGCAGGGTTATACGAGCAGTACTTC.

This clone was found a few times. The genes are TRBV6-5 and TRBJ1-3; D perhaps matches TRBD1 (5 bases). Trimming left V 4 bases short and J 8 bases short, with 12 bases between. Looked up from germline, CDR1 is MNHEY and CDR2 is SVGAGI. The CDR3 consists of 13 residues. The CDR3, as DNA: TGTGCCAGCAGTTCATGGGGCCCGGACACCATATATTTT. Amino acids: CASSSWGPDTIYF.

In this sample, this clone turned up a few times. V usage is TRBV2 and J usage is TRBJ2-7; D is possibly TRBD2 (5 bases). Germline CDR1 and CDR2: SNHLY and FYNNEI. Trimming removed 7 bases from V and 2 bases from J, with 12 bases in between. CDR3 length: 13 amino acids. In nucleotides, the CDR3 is TGTGCCAGCACCTCCGAACTAGCCTACGAGCAGTACTTC. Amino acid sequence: CASTSELAYEQYF. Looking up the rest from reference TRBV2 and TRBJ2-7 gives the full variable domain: EPEVTQTPSHQVTQMGQEVILRCVPISNHLYFYWYRQILGQKVEFLVSFYNNEISEKSEIFDDQFSVERPDGSNFTLKIRSTKLEDSAMYFCASTSELAYEQYFGPGTRLTVT.

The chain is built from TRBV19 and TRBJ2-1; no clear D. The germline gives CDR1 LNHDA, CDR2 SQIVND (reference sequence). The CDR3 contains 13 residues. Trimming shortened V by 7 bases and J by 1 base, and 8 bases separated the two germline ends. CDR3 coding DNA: TGTGCCAGTATGAAGGGTTCCTACAATGAGCAGTTCTTC. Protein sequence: CASMKGSYNEQFF.

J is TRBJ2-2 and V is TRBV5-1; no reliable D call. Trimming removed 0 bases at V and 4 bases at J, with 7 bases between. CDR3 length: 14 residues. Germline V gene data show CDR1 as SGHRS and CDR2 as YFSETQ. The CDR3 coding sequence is TGCGCCAGCAGCTTGGTGGCTTCCACCGGGGAGCTGTTTTTT. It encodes CASSLVASTGELFF.

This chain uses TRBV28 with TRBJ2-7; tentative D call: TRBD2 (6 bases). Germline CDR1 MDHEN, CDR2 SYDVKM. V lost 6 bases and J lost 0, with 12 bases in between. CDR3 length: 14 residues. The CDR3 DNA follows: TGTGCCAGCAGGCCCGGCGGGATCTCCTACGAGCAGTACTTC. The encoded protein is CASRPGGISYEQYF.

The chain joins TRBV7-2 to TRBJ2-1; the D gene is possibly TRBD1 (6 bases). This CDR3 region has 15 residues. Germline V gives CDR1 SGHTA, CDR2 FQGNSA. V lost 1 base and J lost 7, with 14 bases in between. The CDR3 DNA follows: TGTGCCAGCAGCTTAGGAGGGGGTTTCGTTAATGAGCAGTTCTTC. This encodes CASSLGGGFVNEQFF.

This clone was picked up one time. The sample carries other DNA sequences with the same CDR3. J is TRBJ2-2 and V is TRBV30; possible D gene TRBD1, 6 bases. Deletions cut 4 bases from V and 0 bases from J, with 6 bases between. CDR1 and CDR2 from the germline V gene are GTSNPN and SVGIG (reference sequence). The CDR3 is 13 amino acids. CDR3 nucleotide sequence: TGTGCCTGGACAGGGGCGAACACCGGGGAGCTGTTTTTT. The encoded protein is CAWTGANTGELFF.

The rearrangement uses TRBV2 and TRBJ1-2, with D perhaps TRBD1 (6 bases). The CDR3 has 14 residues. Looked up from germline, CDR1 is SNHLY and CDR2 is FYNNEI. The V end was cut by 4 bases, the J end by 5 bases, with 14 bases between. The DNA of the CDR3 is TGTGCCAGCAGTGGCGAACAGGGCTTATATGGCTACACCTTC. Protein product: CASSGEQGLYGYTF.

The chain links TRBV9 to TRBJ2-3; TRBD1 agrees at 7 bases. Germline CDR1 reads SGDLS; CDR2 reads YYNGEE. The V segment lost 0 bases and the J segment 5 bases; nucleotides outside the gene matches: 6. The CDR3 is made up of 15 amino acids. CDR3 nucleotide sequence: TGTGCCAGCAGCGTAGCTTACGCAGGGGGAGATACGCAGTATTTT. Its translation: CASSVAYAGGDTQYF.

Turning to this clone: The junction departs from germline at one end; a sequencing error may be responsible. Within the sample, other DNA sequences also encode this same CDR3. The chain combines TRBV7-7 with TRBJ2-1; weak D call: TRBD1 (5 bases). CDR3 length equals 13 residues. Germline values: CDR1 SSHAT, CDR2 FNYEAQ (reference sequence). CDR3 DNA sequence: TGTGCTAGCAGCTTAGATAGGGGCAGTGAGCAGTTCTTC. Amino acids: CASSLDRGSEQFF.

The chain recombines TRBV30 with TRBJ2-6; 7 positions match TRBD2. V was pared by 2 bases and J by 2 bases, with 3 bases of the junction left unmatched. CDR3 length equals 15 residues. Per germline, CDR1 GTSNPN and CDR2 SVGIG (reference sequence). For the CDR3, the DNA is TGTGCCTGGAGTCATGGGGGGGCTGGGGCCAACGTCCTGACTTTC. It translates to CAWSHGGAGANVLTF.

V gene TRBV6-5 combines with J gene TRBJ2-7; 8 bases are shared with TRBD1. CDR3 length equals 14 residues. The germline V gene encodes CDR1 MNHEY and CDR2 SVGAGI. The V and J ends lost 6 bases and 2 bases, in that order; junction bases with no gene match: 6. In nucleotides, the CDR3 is TGTGCCAGCAGAACGGACAGGGCTGCCTACGAGCAGTACTTC. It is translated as CASRTDRAAYEQYF.

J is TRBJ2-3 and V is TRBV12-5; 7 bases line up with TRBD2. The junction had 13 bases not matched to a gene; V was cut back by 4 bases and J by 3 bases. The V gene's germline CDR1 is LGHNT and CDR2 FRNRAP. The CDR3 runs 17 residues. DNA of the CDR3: TGTGCTAGTGGTTGGCCCACTCCGGGGGAGGGGACAGATACGCAGTATTTT. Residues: CASGWPTPGEGTDTQYF.

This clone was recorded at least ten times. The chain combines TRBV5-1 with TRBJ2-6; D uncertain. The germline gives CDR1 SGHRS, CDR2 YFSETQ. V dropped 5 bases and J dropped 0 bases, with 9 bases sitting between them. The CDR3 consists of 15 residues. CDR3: CASRAQSSGANVLTF. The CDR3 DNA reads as TGCGCCAGCAGGGCCCAGAGCTCTGGGGCCAACGTCCTGACTTTC. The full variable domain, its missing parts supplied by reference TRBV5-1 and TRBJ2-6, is KAGVTQTPRYLIKTRGQQVTLSCSPISGHRSVSWYQQTPGQGLQFLFEYFSETQRNKGNFPGRFSGRQFSNSRSEMNVSTLELGDSALYLCASRAQSSGANVLTFGAGSRLTVL.

DNA of the CDR3: TGTGCCAGCAGCCGACGGACAGGCACAGATACGCAGTATTTT. Its translation is CASSRRTGTDTQYF. V usage is TRBV13 and J usage is TRBJ2-3; D may be TRBD1 (6 bases). Germline CDR1 is PRHDT and CDR2 is FYEKMQ (reference sequence). V lost 5 bases and J 1 base, leaving 10 bases between the germline ends. The CDR3 contains 14 residues.

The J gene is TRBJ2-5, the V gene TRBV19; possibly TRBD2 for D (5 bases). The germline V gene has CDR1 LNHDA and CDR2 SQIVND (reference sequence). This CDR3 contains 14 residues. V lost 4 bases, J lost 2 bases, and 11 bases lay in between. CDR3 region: CASSNGNKQETQYF. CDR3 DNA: TGTGCCAGTAGTAACGGGAACAAGCAAGAGACCCAGTACTTC.

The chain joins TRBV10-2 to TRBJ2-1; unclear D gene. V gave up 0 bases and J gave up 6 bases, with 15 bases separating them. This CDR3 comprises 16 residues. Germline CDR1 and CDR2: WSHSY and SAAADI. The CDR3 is CASSESSNPAVNEQFF. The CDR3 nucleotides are TGCGCCAGCAGTGAGTCCTCGAACCCCGCAGTCAATGAGCAGTTCTTC.

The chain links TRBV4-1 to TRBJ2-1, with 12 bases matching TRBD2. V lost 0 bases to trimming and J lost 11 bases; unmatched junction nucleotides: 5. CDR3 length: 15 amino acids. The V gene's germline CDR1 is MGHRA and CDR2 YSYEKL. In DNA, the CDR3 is TGCGCCAGCAGCCAAGATGAGGGACTAGCGGGCAAGCAGTTCTTC. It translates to CASSQDEGLAGKQFF.

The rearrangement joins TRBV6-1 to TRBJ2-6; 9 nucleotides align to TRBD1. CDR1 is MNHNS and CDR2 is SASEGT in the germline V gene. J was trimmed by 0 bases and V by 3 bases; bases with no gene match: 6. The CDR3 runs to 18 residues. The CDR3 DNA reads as TGTGCCAGCAGTGATCGGGGGACAGGGAACTCTGGGGCCAACGTCCTGACTTTC. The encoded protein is CASSDRGTGNSGANVLTF.

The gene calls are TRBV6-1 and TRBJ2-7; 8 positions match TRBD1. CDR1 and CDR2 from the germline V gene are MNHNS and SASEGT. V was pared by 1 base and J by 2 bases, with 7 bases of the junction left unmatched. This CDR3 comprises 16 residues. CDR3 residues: CASSEGGTGRTYEQYF. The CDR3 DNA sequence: TGTGCCAGCAGTGAAGGAGGGACAGGTCGTACCTACGAGCAGTACTTC.

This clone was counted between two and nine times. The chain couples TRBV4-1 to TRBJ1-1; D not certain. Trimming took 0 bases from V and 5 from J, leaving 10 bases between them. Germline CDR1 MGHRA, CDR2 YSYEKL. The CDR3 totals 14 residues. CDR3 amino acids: CASSQDIVRTEAFF. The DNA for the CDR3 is TGCGCCAGCAGCCAAGACATAGTCAGGACTGAAGCTTTCTTT.